Listed below are T cell receptor beta chains from one sample, sequenced in a study of blood T cells in healthy people across ages. TCRdb reanalysed the 5' RACE reads using MiXCR and keeps one entry per CDR3 protein. The repertoire includes about 800,000 distinct CDR3 sequences, 25% of them detected once, and under 4.5% sits in the top ten. This same sample was also taken into another study, of T cells of mothers and their children.

Input material: blood. Receptors originate from a boy aged 10-17 years in good health. The CDR3 runs from the conserved cysteine through the conserved F or W. The order of the fields is J gene, D gene, V gene, clone size, CDR3 DNA, CDR3 protein. D genes are given only for firm matches. Only part of the rows carry a size: once, few, many, or a class if the clone is expanded.

TRBJ1-1 | NA | TRBV4-1 | NA | TGCGCCAGCAGCAAAGGGGCCGCCTCAGGGAACACTGAAGCTTTCTTT | CASSKGAASGNTEAFF
TRBJ2-4 | NA | TRBV29-1 | NA | TGCAGCGTTCTAACAGGTTCTGGGAACATTCAGTACTTC | CSVLTGSGNIQYF
TRBJ1-5 | NA | TRBV2 | NA | TGTGCCAGCAGTGAAGGAGGGTTACAGCCCCAGCATTTT | CASSEGGLQPQHF
TRBJ2-5 | NA | TRBV3-1 | NA | TGTGCCAGCAGCCAGAATTGGGACCAGCAAGAGACCCAGTACTTC | CASSQNWDQQETQYF
TRBJ2-3 | NA | TRBV10-3 | NA | TGTGCCATCAGTGTGAGGTCCGGGGAGGATACGCAGTATTTT | CAISVRSGEDTQYF
TRBJ2-1 | TRBD2 | TRBV7-2 | few | TGTGCCAGCAGCTCACGAATTAGGGGAGGGGACTTGCAGTTCTTC | CASSSRIRGGDLQFF
TRBJ1-1 | NA | TRBV6-1 | few | TGTGCCAGCAGTGAAAGGCCAGACACTAACACTGAAGCTTTCTTT | CASSERPDTNTEAFF
TRBJ2-1 | NA | TRBV20-1 | NA | TGCAGTGCTTATGGGACTTACTACAATGAGCAGTTCTTC | CSAYGTYYNEQFF
TRBJ1-4 | NA | TRBV28 | NA | TGTGCCAGCAGGCAACAGGGAGAAAAACTGTTTTTT | CASRQQGEKLFF
TRBJ2-3 | NA | TRBV4-3 | NA | TGCGCCAGCAGCCAAGACTCGGTGGGCGGGCTACGCACAGATACGCAGTATTTT | CASSQDSVGGLRTDTQYF
TRBJ2-1 | TRBD2 | TRBV4-3 | few | TGCGCCAGCAGCCAAGATAGCGGGGGGGCTGGGTACAATGAGCAGTTCTTC | CASSQDSGGAGYNEQFF
TRBJ2-7 | NA | TRBV28 | NA | TGTGCCAGCAGTCAGATAATAAGCTCCTACGAGCAGTACTTC | CASSQIISSYEQYF
TRBJ2-7 | TRBD1 | TRBV2 | many | TGTGCCAGCCTGAGGGCCCCGGGACAGGGATACGAGCAGTACTTC | CASLRAPGQGYEQYF
TRBJ1-6 | NA | TRBV6-2/TRBV6-3 | NA | TGTGCCAGCAGTTACGACGGTTACAGCGGTTCACCCCTCCACTTT | CASSYDGYSGSPLHF
TRBJ2-5 | NA | TRBV28 | few | TGTGCCAGCTCGAACCGAGTTTCTCCTCAAGAGACCCAGTACTTC | CASSNRVSPQETQYF
TRBJ1-2 | TRBD1 | TRBV20-1 | NA | TGCAGTGCCGCGGACAGGGGTCGGAATGGCTACACCTTC | CSAADRGRNGYTF
TRBJ2-1 | NA | TRBV29-1 | few | TGCAGCGTTGTACCGGTAGTAAATGAGCAGTTCTTC | CSVVPVVNEQFF
TRBJ2-5 | NA | TRBV10-3 | many | TGTGCCATCAGTGAGCGGCAGCAAGAGACCCAGTACTTC | CAISERQQETQYF
TRBJ2-3 | TRBD2 | TRBV20-1 | NA | TGCAGTGCTAGGGGACGGGGGGGCCCAGATACGCAGTATTTT | CSARGRGGPDTQYF
TRBJ2-7 | NA | TRBV4-3 | few | TGCGCCAGCAGCCAAGACCAAACGCCGCTGGGGTACGAGCAGTACTTC | CASSQDQTPLGYEQYF
TRBJ1-1 | TRBD1 | TRBV4-3 | many | TGCGCCAGCAGCCAAGGATTGGGACAGGGGAACACTGAAGCTTTCTTT | CASSQGLGQGNTEAFF
TRBJ1-1 | NA | TRBV18 | NA | TGTGCCAGCTCACCACCTCCCGGGAACACTGAAGCTTTCTTT | CASSPPPGNTEAFF
TRBJ2-1 | NA | TRBV12-3/TRBV12-4 | NA | TGTGCCAGCGCCCTCAGCTCCTACAATGAGCAGTTCTTC | CASALSSYNEQFF
TRBJ2-1 | NA | TRBV24-1 | few | TGTGCCACCAGTACCCCTGGTGGCAATGAGCAGTTCTTC | CATSTPGGNEQFF
TRBJ2-5 | NA | TRBV27 | NA | TGTGCCAGCCTCGCGCAGGAGTTATACCAAGAGACCCAGTACTTC | CASLAQELYQETQYF
TRBJ2-1 | NA | TRBV20-1 | few | TGCAGTGCTAGAGATCACAGGCAATCCTACAATGAGCAGTTCTTC | CSARDHRQSYNEQFF
TRBJ1-4 | NA | TRBV25-1 | NA | TGTGCCAGCAGTGGAAAGGCAGGGACTAATGAAAAACTGTTTTTT | CASSGKAGTNEKLFF
TRBJ2-5 | NA | TRBV12-3/TRBV12-4 | few | TGTGCCAGCAGTCTAGTTCAGACCCAGTACTTC | CASSLVQTQYF
TRBJ2-7 | NA | TRBV7-2 | NA | TGTGCCAGCAGCCCCCAGGGGATAGCGGTTTACGAGCAGTACTTC | CASSPQGIAVYEQYF
TRBJ2-7 | NA | TRBV27 | few | TGTGCCAGCAGCGGCGGGGCAGCCTACGAGCAGTACTTC | CASSGGAAYEQYF
TRBJ1-3 | NA | TRBV12-3/TRBV12-4 | few | TGTGCCAGCAGTCCGACATCCGTCCGGACCATATATTTT | CASSPTSVRTIYF
TRBJ1-4 | NA | TRBV20-1 | NA | TGCAGTGCTGCGGACGTTGGGGGTGGAAAACTGTTTTTT | CSAADVGGGKLFF
TRBJ2-5 | TRBD1 | TRBV29-1 | NA | TGCAGCGCGGGACAGGGAATTCAAGAGACCCAGTACTTC | CSAGQGIQETQYF
TRBJ2-6 | NA | TRBV9 | NA | TGTGCCAGCAGCGGGCGGGGGCTCTCTGGGGCCAACGTCCTGACTTTC | CASSGRGLSGANVLTF
TRBJ2-7 | NA | TRBV7-2 | NA | TGTGCCAGCAGCTTAGTCGGCCCCTCGGACGAGCAGTACTTC | CASSLVGPSDEQYF
TRBJ2-7 | NA | TRBV4-3 | NA | TGCGCCAGCAGCCAAGATCGAGGGGGTCTAGCGAACTACGAGCAGTACTTC | CASSQDRGGLANYEQYF
TRBJ2-3 | NA | TRBV24-1 | NA | TGTGCCACCAGTGAACTACCGGGACCCCCGGCGCAGTATTTT | CATSELPGPPAQYF
TRBJ2-2 | TRBD1 | TRBV7-9 | NA | TGTGCCAGCAGGAAACAGGGGGCGGACACCGGGGAGCTGTTTTTT | CASRKQGADTGELFF
TRBJ2-7 | NA | TRBV3-1 | few | TGTGCCAGCAGCCCCCAGGCGGTCTCCTACGAGCAGTACTTC | CASSPQAVSYEQYF
TRBJ2-7 | TRBD1 | TRBV7-8 | few | TGTGCCAGCAGCTTAGTCTTAACAGGGGCCTACGAGCAGTACTTC | CASSLVLTGAYEQYF
TRBJ1-2 | NA | TRBV27 | few | TGTGCCAGCAGTTTCCGGAAGGACCCTAACTATGGCTACACCTTC | CASSFRKDPNYGYTF
TRBJ2-1 | TRBD1 | TRBV24-1 | NA | TGTGCCACCAGTGATATCGGACAGGTGAGCTCCTACAATGAGCAGTTCTTC | CATSDIGQVSSYNEQFF
TRBJ2-1 | TRBD2 | TRBV7-2 | once | TGTGCCAGCAGCCCCAGGACTAGCGGTGGATTCTACAATGAGCAGTTCTTC | CASSPRTSGGFYNEQFF
TRBJ2-1 | TRBD1 | TRBV5-1 | NA | TGCGCCAGCAGCTTGTTGGTCCAGGGGGCTGGAAATGAGCAGTTCTTC | CASSLLVQGAGNEQFF
TRBJ2-7 | TRBD1 | TRBV7-2 | many | TGTGCCAGCAGCGGGGGACAGGGTAGCTCCTACGAGCAGTACTTC | CASSGGQGSSYEQYF
TRBJ2-5 | NA | TRBV5-1 | NA | TGCGCCAGCAGCCCTATATTTGGAGGGCGACAAGAGACCCAGTACTTC | CASSPIFGGRQETQYF
TRBJ2-5 | TRBD2 | TRBV20-1 | few | TGCAGTGCTACCGGGACTAGCGTTGATGGAGAGACCCAGTACTTC | CSATGTSVDGETQYF
TRBJ2-3 | NA | TRBV28 | few | TGTGCCAGCAGTCTCCTACAGGGAGTGGGCACAGATACGCAGTACTTT | CASSLLQGVGTDTQYF
TRBJ2-7 | TRBD1 | TRBV7-2 | few | TGTGCCAGCAGCCACGGGACAGGGCCCTACGAGCAGTATTTC | CASSHGTGPYEQYF
TRBJ1-1 | TRBD1 | TRBV5-1 | few | TGCGCCAGCAGCTTGGAACAGGGGGCCTCTGAAGCTTTCTTT | CASSLEQGASEAFF
TRBJ2-4 | TRBD2 | TRBV18 | NA | TGTGCCAGCTCACCGACCTCCGGGACTAGGGACATTCAGTACTTC | CASSPTSGTRDIQYF
TRBJ1-1 | NA | TRBV20-1 | NA | TGCAGTGTGACCAAGGGGACTGAAGCTTTCTTT | CSVTKGTEAFF
TRBJ1-5 | TRBD1 | TRBV7-2 | few | TGTGCCAGCAGCCTAGTGGCGGGACAGGACCAGCCCCAGCATTTT | CASSLVAGQDQPQHF
TRBJ2-2 | NA | TRBV2 | NA | TGTGCCAGCCTAGGACGGTTGGGAGCCGGGGAGCTGTTTTTT | CASLGRLGAGELFF
TRBJ2-3 | TRBD2 | TRBV15 | NA | TGTGCCACCAGCAGAGTTCGGTTGGCGGGAGCGAGGACAGATACGCAGTATTTT | CATSRVRLAGARTDTQYF
TRBJ1-3 | NA | TRBV5-5 | NA | TGTGCCAGCAGCCCGGGGGTTGGAGCTGGAAACACCATATATTTT | CASSPGVGAGNTIYF
TRBJ2-3 | NA | TRBV7-6 | NA | TGTGCCAGCAGCTTATTGGTCCGGGGCGAGCCCAACACAGATACGCAGTATTTT | CASSLLVRGEPNTDTQYF
TRBJ2-1 | TRBD2 | TRBV28 | few | TGTGCCAGCAGCGATCCGGGACTAGCGGGAGGGAGCTCCTACAATGAGCAGTTCTTC | CASSDPGLAGGSSYNEQFF
TRBJ2-1 | NA | TRBV7-9 | many | TGTGCCAGCAGCTCCGGACTCAGCAATGAGCAGTTCTTC | CASSSGLSNEQFF